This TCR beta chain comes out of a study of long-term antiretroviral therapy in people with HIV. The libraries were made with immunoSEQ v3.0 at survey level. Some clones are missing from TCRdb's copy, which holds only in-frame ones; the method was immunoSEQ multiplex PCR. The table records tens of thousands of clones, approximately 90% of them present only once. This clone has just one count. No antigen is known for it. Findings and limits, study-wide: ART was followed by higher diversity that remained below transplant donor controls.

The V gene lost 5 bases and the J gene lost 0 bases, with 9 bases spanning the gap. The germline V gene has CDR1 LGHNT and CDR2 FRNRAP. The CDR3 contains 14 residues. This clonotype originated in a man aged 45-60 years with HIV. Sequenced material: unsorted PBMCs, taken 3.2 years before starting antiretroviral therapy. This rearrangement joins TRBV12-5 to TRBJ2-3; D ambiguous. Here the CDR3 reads CASGDRMSTDTQYF. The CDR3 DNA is TGTGCTAGTGGTGATCGGATGAGCACAGATACGCAGTATTTT. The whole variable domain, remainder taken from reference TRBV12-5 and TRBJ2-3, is DARVTQTPRHKVTEMGQEVTMRCQPILGHNTVFWYRQTMMQGLELLAYFRNRAPLDDSGMPKDRFSAEMPDATLATLKIQPSEPRDSAVYFCASGDRMSTDTQYFGPGTRLTVL.